The present T cell receptor beta chain was sequenced within a study of blood T cell repertoires in COVID-19 (dated by TCRdb to 2020 to 2021). In terms of the full investigation: Samples covering the acute and convalescent phases of COVID-19 were provided by collaborators in the United States, Italy and Spain. Where available, HLA class I and class II types were obtained from metadata supplied by the sample provider rather than from assay-based typing. The repertoires were released in a freely available public database intended as a resource for research on the immune response to SARS-CoV-2. Subjects who had been exposed to COVID-19, were actively infected with it, or had recovered from it provided the deeply sampled blood TCRbeta repertoires that made up the dataset. Samples were obtained from the ongoing ImmuneRACE study (first 160 participants) and from 1,254 subjects provided by 6 global collaborators. The material from the prospective study consisted of cDNA or gDNA derived from T cells, B-cell-depleted T cells, or PBMCs. Nearly every sample came with metadata listing a de-identified subject ID, COVID-19 status, age in years and sex.

Worth noting for this clone: Its antigen is currently not known. Base qualities were left out, and no much larger clone turns up one base away.

Reading the germline V gene gives CDR1 MDHEN and CDR2 SYDVKM. V was cut back by 5 bases and J by 2 bases, leaving a gap of 11 bases between them. The CDR3 runs 14 amino acids, cysteine and phenylalanine included. Just the 42-base CDR3 DNA is kept, in frame starting at base 1. TCRbeta CDR3 regions were amplified from genomic DNA by means of the immunoSEQ Assay, a bias-controlled multiplex PCR. The source study handled its data this way. Nucleated cell counts per sample were estimated from amplification of reference gene primers within the assay. Sequence reads were collapsed and filtered to measure the absolute abundance of every unique TCRbeta CDR3 rearrangement. For each sample, productive Simpson clonality was calculated as the square root of Simpson's diversity index across productive rearrangements. TCRdb retrieved this table from immuneACCESS and kept in-frame rearrangements only. Not all clones are present; in checked studies, unresolved V genes account for under half, and no reason is known for the remainder. The V and J calls and clone size come from that table; D and trimming were worked out from the DNA. Across this sample there are about 400,000 clones, with about 89% seen only once. The ten largest clonotypes hold 4% to 5.5% of the sample.

Collaborating institutions collected whole blood in K2EDTA tubes following their own protocols. For TCRbeta analysis, collaborators shipped samples as frozen whole blood, isolated PBMCs, or DNA extracted from either of those sample types. General findings and caveats noted by the study authors: The amount of clinical and demographic metadata varied by source and participant and was provided uncurated.

The V and J segments used are TRBV28 and TRBJ2-3, with a tentative D gene TRBD2 over 6 matching bases. The clonotype originates from a woman aged 30 to 39 with acute or convalescent COVID-19. Sequenced material: peripheral blood. The encoded CDR3 is CASSPGGSTDTQYF. The DNA is as follows: TGTGCCAGCAGTCCCGGGGGATCCACAGATACGCAGTATTTT.